The 4 T cell receptor beta chains below come from one sample, sequenced in a study of beta chain features in type 1 diabetes. What these receptors recognize is not known. Every bit of the isolated RNA underwent reverse transcription, so sequencing read expressed TCRB transcripts. Generated by immunoSEQ multiplex PCR, the TCRdb table keeps only in-frame clones and is missing some. In the table there are over 55,000 clones, 50% to 55% of which are singletons. Regarding the study as a whole: Shorter TCRB CDR3s, moderately but significantly so, were found in Type 1 diabetes patients in all four CD4+ subsets.

Input material: Tregs from blood. The receptors come from a woman aged 40 to 50 with type 1 diabetes.

The chain uses TRBV7-9 and TRBJ1-2; tentatively, D is TRBD1 (5 bases). The CDR3 totals 15 residues. The germline CDR1 and CDR2 sequences are SEHNR and FQNEAQ (reference sequence). Trimming cost V 5 bases and J 4 bases, with 17 bases left between them. CDR3 sequence reads: CASSLGGDIGYGYTF. The CDR3 DNA follows: TGTGCCAGCAGCCTCGGGGGGGATATAGGCTATGGCTACACCTTC.

The rearrangement joins TRBV7-8 to TRBJ2-5; D is ambiguous. Germline V gene sequence: CDR1 SGHVS, CDR2 FQNEAQ. The CDR3 is 15 amino acids. Trimming stripped 1 base from V and 5 bases from J, with 14 bases between. The CDR3 nucleotides read TGTGCCAGCAGCTTAGAACTGGGTTGGAGTGAGACCCAGTACTTC. Residues: CASSLELGWSETQYF.

As concerns this clone: A junction end diverges from the germline sequence, so it may reflect a read error. J is TRBJ2-3 and V is TRBV6-1; 11 bases are a match to TRBD1. CDR3 length equals 16 residues. Germline CDR1 is MNHNS and CDR2 is SASEGT. The chain's CDR3 is CAISGGTGGNTDTQYF. The CDR3 bases are TGTGCCATCAGTGGAGGGACAGGGGGGAACACAGATACGCAGTATTTT.

The chain recombines TRBV7-2 with TRBJ2-7; possible D gene TRBD2, 6 bases. The V end lost 5 bases, the J end lost 4 bases, and 12 bases lay between the germline ends. The CDR3 spans 13 residues. In germline, CDR1 is SGHTA, CDR2 FQGNSA. Here the CDR3 reads CASSPGRRYEQYF. Written as DNA, the CDR3 is TGTGCCAGCAGCCCTGGGAGGCGGTACGAGCAGTACTTC.